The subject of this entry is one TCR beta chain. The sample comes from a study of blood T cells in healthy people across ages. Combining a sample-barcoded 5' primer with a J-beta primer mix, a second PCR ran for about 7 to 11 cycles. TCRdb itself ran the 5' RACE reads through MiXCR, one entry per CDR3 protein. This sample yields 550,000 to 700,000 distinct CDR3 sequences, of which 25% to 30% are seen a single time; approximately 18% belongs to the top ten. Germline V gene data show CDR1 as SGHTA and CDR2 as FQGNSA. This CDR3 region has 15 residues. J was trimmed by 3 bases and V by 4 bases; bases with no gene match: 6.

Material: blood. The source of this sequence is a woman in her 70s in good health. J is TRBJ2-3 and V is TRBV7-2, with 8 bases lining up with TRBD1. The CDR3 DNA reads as TGTGCCAGCAGCTCGACAGGGGTGGCGACAGATACGCAGTATTTT. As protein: CASSSTGVATDTQYF.